This T cell receptor (beta chain) stems from a study of shared clonotypes between healthy human individuals. Study-wide results and caveats: Naive subsets usually exceeded memory subsets in estimated richness. All-four-donor shared clonotypes had higher generation probabilities than non-shared clonotypes did. Read depth was anticipated to influence clonotype sharing among donors.

Trimming pared 4 bases from V and 0 bases from J, leaving 8 bases between. Germline-derived CDR1 and CDR2 are SGHTS and YDEGEE. This CDR3 region has 13 residues. Assay execution proceeded at the deep level. Profiled with immunoSEQ multiplex PCR; TCRdb holds only in-frame clones, not every one. The table has about 2.3 million clones, 80% to 95% seen once. This clone was found once. The antigen is unknown. This TCR was sampled from a man aged 18 to 35 in good health. Some clones in this sample may be carry-over from other donors' samples. Source material: naive CD4+ T cells from PBMCs. Noted subset: CD45RA+ positively selected. This sequence joins TRBV5-8 and TRBJ2-7; D remains unclear. The CDR3 coding sequence is TGTGCCAGCAGCCGGGCCGCCTCCTACGAGCAGTACTTC. The encoded protein is CASSRAASYEQYF.